This is a list of T cell receptor beta chains from one sample in a study of T cell responses to AZD1222 COVID-19 vaccine. This table comes from immunoSEQ multiplex PCR, and its TCRdb copy is limited to in-frame clones, with some not included. This sample yields some 110,000 clones, of which 80% to 90% are seen a single time; under 5% belongs to the top ten. The specimen was peripheral blood, collected on day 0 of AZD1222 vaccination. The receptor set was obtained from an adult in good health. CDR3s include the opening cysteine and the closing phenylalanine or tryptophan. The order of the fields is J gene, clone size, D gene, CDR3 length, V gene, CDR3 DNA, CDR3 protein. The D gene is left open where the match is weak. The listing skips clone size in some rows; elsewhere it reads once, few, many or a size class.

j_call: TRBJ1-5
clone_size: NA
d_call: TRBD1
cdr3_length: 16
v_call: TRBV25-1
cdr3_nt: TGTGCCAGCAGTGACGCGACAGGGGGCCGGAATCAGCCCCAGCATTTT
cdr3_aa: CASSDATGGRNQPQHF

j_call: TRBJ2-1
clone_size: NA
d_call: TRBD1
cdr3_length: 18
v_call: TRBV5-1
cdr3_nt: TGCGCCAGCAGCGGGGGACAACAGGGGGTAAGCTCCTACAATGAGCAGTTCTTC
cdr3_aa: CASSGGQQGVSSYNEQFF

j_call: TRBJ2-1
clone_size: NA
d_call: TRBD1
cdr3_length: 15
v_call: TRBV3-1/TRBV3-2
cdr3_nt: TGTGCCAGCAGCCTCCCGGACAGGGAAGGCAATGAGCAGTTCTTC
cdr3_aa: CASSLPDREGNEQFF

j_call: TRBJ2-5
clone_size: NA
d_call: NA
cdr3_length: 17
v_call: TRBV6-2/TRBV6-3
cdr3_nt: TGTGCCAGCAGTTACCCCGGCCGGGGGGCGCGGGGAGAGACCCAGTACTTC
cdr3_aa: CASSYPGRGARGETQYF

j_call: TRBJ2-4
clone_size: NA
d_call: NA
cdr3_length: 13
v_call: TRBV7-2
cdr3_nt: TGTGCCAGCAACAGACGAGCGGAAAACATTCAGTACTTC
cdr3_aa: CASNRRAENIQYF

j_call: TRBJ2-5
clone_size: few
d_call: TRBD1
cdr3_length: 14
v_call: TRBV5-4
cdr3_nt: TGTGCCAGCAGCTTTAAGGGGGCTGAAGAGACCCAGTACTTC
cdr3_aa: CASSFKGAEETQYF

j_call: TRBJ1-2
clone_size: once
d_call: NA
cdr3_length: 18
v_call: TRBV21-1
cdr3_nt: TGTGCCACCCGTTCCTCCTCACTCGGACTCCTCTCCCCGAGGGGCTACACCTTC
cdr3_aa: CATRSSSLGLLSPRGYTF

j_call: TRBJ2-2
clone_size: NA
d_call: TRBD1
cdr3_length: 14
v_call: TRBV11-1
cdr3_nt: TGTGCCAGCAGCTCGGGACAGGGTATCGGGGAGCTGTTTTTT
cdr3_aa: CASSSGQGIGELFF

j_call: TRBJ2-7
clone_size: many
d_call: NA
cdr3_length: 15
v_call: TRBV19
cdr3_nt: TGTGCCAGTAGTATCGGCACGACCCCGATCTACGAGCAGTACTTC
cdr3_aa: CASSIGTTPIYEQYF

j_call: TRBJ1-1
clone_size: NA
d_call: NA
cdr3_length: 15
v_call: TRBV10-1
cdr3_nt: TGCGCCAGCAGTGAGAGGAGGGGAGGGAACACTGAAGCTTTCTTT
cdr3_aa: CASSERRGGNTEAFF

j_call: TRBJ2-7
clone_size: NA
d_call: TRBD1
cdr3_length: 16
v_call: TRBV19
cdr3_nt: TGTGCCAGTAGCGCTACTTTCCGGACAGGGGTGAACGAGCAGTACTTC
cdr3_aa: CASSATFRTGVNEQYF

j_call: TRBJ2-1
clone_size: NA
d_call: TRBD1
cdr3_length: 18
v_call: TRBV7-3
cdr3_nt: TGTGCCAGCAGCTTAGTTCCGACGAGACGGGGACAGCCGAATGAGCAGTTCTTC
cdr3_aa: CASSLVPTRRGQPNEQFF

j_call: TRBJ2-7
clone_size: NA
d_call: TRBD2
cdr3_length: 14
v_call: TRBV6-5
cdr3_nt: TGTGCCAGCAGTAGAGGACTAGCCACCTACGAGCAGTACTTC
cdr3_aa: CASSRGLATYEQYF

j_call: TRBJ2-3
clone_size: NA
d_call: TRBD2
cdr3_length: 15
v_call: TRBV19
cdr3_nt: TGTGCCAGTAGTTCGAAAGCGGGGCACACAGATACGCAGTATTTT
cdr3_aa: CASSSKAGHTDTQYF

j_call: TRBJ1-4
clone_size: NA
d_call: NA
cdr3_length: 14
v_call: TRBV11-2
cdr3_nt: TGTGCCAGCAGCTTCACAACAACTAATGAAAAACTGTTTTTT
cdr3_aa: CASSFTTTNEKLFF

j_call: TRBJ1-2
clone_size: once
d_call: TRBD1
cdr3_length: 19
v_call: TRBV30
cdr3_nt: TGTGCCTGGAGACATCTGGCGACAGGGGGCGTTCGAAGTAACTATGGCTACACCTTC
cdr3_aa: CAWRHLATGGVRSNYGYTF

j_call: TRBJ1-1
clone_size: NA
d_call: NA
cdr3_length: 13
v_call: TRBV12-3/TRBV12-4
cdr3_nt: TGTGCCAGCAGTTTTTCCATCAGCACTGAAGCTTTCTTT
cdr3_aa: CASSFSISTEAFF

j_call: TRBJ2-7
clone_size: few
d_call: NA
cdr3_length: 14
v_call: TRBV5-6
cdr3_nt: TGTGCCAGCAGCCCCCTCCGGATCCGGGGCGAGCAGTACTTC
cdr3_aa: CASSPLRIRGEQYF

j_call: TRBJ1-5
clone_size: NA
d_call: NA
cdr3_length: 15
v_call: TRBV5-1
cdr3_nt: TGCGCCAGCAGCTTGGCCGGTTCGAGCAATCAGCCCCAGCATTTT
cdr3_aa: CASSLAGSSNQPQHF

j_call: TRBJ2-7
clone_size: NA
d_call: NA
cdr3_length: 14
v_call: TRBV4-2
cdr3_nt: TGTGCCAGCAGCCAAGGAGAGGGGCCCCACGAGCAGTACTTC
cdr3_aa: CASSQGEGPHEQYF

j_call: TRBJ1-4
clone_size: NA
d_call: NA
cdr3_length: 14
v_call: TRBV30
cdr3_nt: TGTGCCTTCGAGAGGGGGTCCCTTAATGAAAAACTGTTTTTT
cdr3_aa: CAFERGSLNEKLFF

j_call: TRBJ2-2
clone_size: NA
d_call: TRBD2
cdr3_length: 16
v_call: TRBV30
cdr3_nt: TGTGCCTGGGGCCGCCTGGGGGGGGCGAACACCGGGGAGCTGTTTTTT
cdr3_aa: CAWGRLGGANTGELFF

j_call: TRBJ2-1
clone_size: NA
d_call: TRBD2
cdr3_length: 17
v_call: TRBV4-3
cdr3_nt: TGCGCCAGCAGCCCCTTCACTAGCGGAGGACTCTTGGGTGAGCAGTTCTTC
cdr3_aa: CASSPFTSGGLLGEQFF

j_call: TRBJ2-1
clone_size: NA
d_call: TRBD2
cdr3_length: 18
v_call: TRBV19
cdr3_nt: TGTGCCAGTAGTATCCGTGCGGGGACTAGCGGGAGGGACAATGAGCAGTTCTTC
cdr3_aa: CASSIRAGTSGRDNEQFF

j_call: TRBJ2-2
clone_size: NA
d_call: TRBD2
cdr3_length: 15
v_call: TRBV2
cdr3_nt: TGTGCCAGCAGTGCGTCTAGCGGGCGTTCCGGGGAGCTGTTTTTT
cdr3_aa: CASSASSGRSGELFF

j_call: TRBJ2-5
clone_size: NA
d_call: NA
cdr3_length: 11
v_call: TRBV18
cdr3_nt: TGTGCCAGCTCACCCCAAGAGACCCAGTACTTC
cdr3_aa: CASSPQETQYF

j_call: TRBJ1-3
clone_size: NA
d_call: NA
cdr3_length: 15
v_call: TRBV3-1/TRBV3-2
cdr3_nt: TGTGCCAGCAGCCCCGGTTACAGAAGAGGAAACACCATATATTTT
cdr3_aa: CASSPGYRRGNTIYF

j_call: TRBJ1-2
clone_size: NA
d_call: NA
cdr3_length: 13
v_call: TRBV6-5
cdr3_nt: TGTGCCAGTCGGATTCCAGGGGCTTATGGCTACACCTTC
cdr3_aa: CASRIPGAYGYTF

j_call: TRBJ1-4
clone_size: NA
d_call: NA
cdr3_length: 15
v_call: TRBV30
cdr3_nt: TGTGCCTCTAAGACAAGCCAGGGGTGGGACGAAAAACTGTTTTTT
cdr3_aa: CASKTSQGWDEKLFF

j_call: TRBJ1-1
clone_size: NA
d_call: NA
cdr3_length: 13
v_call: TRBV2
cdr3_nt: TGTGCCAGCGTACGGAGGGAGGACACTGAAGCTTTCTTT
cdr3_aa: CASVRREDTEAFF

j_call: TRBJ2-3
clone_size: NA
d_call: NA
cdr3_length: 14
v_call: TRBV5-1
cdr3_nt: TGCGCCAGCAGCCTAGGGACCGCTGGGGATACGCAGTATTTT
cdr3_aa: CASSLGTAGDTQYF